This T cell receptor beta chain was recovered during a study of T cell responses to AZD1222 COVID-19 vaccine. Points from the study as a whole: Regions 160-218 and 743-854 dominated among vaccine-associated CD4 TCRs spanning spike.

Notes on this clone: Antigen: not known.

The repertoire was sequenced with immunoSEQ multiplex PCR; TCRdb's copy has only in-frame clones and lacks some. This sample has roughly 130,000 clones; around 90% occur once, and the top ten carry around 3%. Germline V lookup: CDR1 MDHEN, CDR2 SYDVKM. V lost 2 bases and J lost 5, with 9 bases in between. The CDR3 sequence is 14 residues long. The clonotype originates from an adult in good health. The source material was peripheral blood, sampled on day 0 of AZD1222 vaccination. The chain links TRBV28 to TRBJ1-4; D is undetermined. The CDR3 region is CASSLPPQNEKLFF. In nucleotides, the CDR3 is TGTGCCAGCAGTTTACCCCCTCAGAATGAAAAACTGTTTTTT.